The sequence of this T cell receptor beta chain was determined in a study of blood T cell repertoires in COVID-19. Study-wide background: Acute and convalescent COVID-19 specimens originated in the United States, Italy and Spain. From T cells, B-cell-depleted T cells, or PBMCs came the material, which was cDNA or gDNA.

The authors' processing: It was from reference gene primer amplification that nucleated cell counts were estimated. Generated by immunoSEQ multiplex PCR, the TCRdb table keeps only in-frame clones and is missing some. V, J and clone size are those of that table, while D and trimming were read from the DNA. This sample has 60,000 to 85,000 clones, with about 83% found just once. With 3 bases clipped from V and 6 bases from J, the junction kept 7 bases outside the gene matches. Looked up from germline, CDR1 is LNHDA and CDR2 is SQIVND (reference sequence). The CDR3 totals 15 residues. Sequences were obtained from peripheral blood. V and J are TRBV19 and TRBJ2-1, with 8 bases fitting TRBD2. This TCR came from a man older than 75 with acute or convalescent COVID-19. The DNA for the CDR3 is TGTGCCAGTAGTATCTCTAGCGGGCCCTCCAATGAGCAGTTCTTC. It encodes CASSISSGPSNEQFF.